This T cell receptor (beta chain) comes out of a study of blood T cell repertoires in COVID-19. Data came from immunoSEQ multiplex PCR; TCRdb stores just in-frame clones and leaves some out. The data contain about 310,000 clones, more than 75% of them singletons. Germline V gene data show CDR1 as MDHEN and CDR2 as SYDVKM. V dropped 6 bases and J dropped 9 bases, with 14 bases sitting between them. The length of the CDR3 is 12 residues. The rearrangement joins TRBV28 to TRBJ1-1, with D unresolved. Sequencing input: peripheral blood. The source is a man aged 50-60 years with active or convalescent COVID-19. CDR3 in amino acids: CASSPGGQQAFF. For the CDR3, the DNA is TGTGCCAGCAGCCCGGGAGGTCAACAAGCTTTCTTT.